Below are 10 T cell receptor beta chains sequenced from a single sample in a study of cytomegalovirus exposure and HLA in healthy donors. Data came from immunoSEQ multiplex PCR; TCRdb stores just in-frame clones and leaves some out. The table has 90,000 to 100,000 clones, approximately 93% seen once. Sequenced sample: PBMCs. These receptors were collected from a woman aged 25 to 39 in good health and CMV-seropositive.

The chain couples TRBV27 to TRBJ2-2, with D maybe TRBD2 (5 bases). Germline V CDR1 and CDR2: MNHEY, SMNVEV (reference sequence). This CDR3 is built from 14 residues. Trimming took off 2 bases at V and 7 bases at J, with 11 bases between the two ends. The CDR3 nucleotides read TGTGCCAGCAGTTTACAATCGGGATACGGGGAGCTGTTTTTT. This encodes CASSLQSGYGELFF.

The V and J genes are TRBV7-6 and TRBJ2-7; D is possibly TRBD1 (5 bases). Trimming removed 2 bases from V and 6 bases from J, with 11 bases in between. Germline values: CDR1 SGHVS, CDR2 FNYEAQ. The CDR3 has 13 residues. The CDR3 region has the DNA TGTGCCAGCAGCTTACGCCAGGGTTCCGAGCAGTACTTC. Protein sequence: CASSLRQGSEQYF.

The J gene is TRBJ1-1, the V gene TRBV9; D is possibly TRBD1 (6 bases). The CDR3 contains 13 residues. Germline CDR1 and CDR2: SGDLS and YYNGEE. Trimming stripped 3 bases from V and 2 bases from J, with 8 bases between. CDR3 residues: CASSDGTNTEAFF. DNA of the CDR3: TGTGCCAGCAGCGACGGGACAAACACTGAAGCTTTCTTT.

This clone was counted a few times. CDR3 region: CASSESGSGTRKYF. The CDR3 nucleotides read TGTGCCAGCAGTGAATCCGGTAGCGGGACGAGGAAGTACTTC. The chain is built from TRBV2 and TRBJ2-7; 8 bases match TRBD2. The CDR3 spans 14 residues. CDR1 and CDR2 (germline): SNHLY, FYNNEI. The V segment lost 2 bases and the J segment 11 bases; nucleotides outside the gene matches: 11.

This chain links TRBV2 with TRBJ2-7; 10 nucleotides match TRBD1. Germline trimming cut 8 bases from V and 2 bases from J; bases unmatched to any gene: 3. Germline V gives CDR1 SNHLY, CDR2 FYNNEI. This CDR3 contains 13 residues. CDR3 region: CASRGQGAYEQYF. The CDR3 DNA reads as TGTGCCAGCCGCGGACAGGGGGCCTACGAGCAGTACTTC.

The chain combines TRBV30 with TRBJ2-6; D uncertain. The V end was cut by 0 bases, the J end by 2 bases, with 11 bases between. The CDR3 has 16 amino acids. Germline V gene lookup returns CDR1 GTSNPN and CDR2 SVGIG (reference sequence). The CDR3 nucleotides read TGTGCCTGGAGTGTAATTGTGCTAACTGGGGCCAACGTCCTGACTTTC. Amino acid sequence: CAWSVIVLTGANVLTF.

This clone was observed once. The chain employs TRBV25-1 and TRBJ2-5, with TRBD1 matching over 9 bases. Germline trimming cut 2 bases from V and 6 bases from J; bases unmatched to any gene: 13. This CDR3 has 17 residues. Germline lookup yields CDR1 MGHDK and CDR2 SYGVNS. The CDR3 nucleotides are TGTGCCAGCAGTGAAGAGGGACAGGGTCCCTCGCATAAGACCCAGTACTTC. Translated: CASSEEGQGPSHKTQYF.

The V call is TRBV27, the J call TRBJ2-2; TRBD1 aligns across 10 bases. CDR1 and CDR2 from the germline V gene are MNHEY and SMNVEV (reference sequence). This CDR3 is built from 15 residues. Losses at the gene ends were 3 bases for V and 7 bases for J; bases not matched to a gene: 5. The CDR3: CASSLTGGAIGELFF. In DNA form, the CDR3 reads TGTGCCAGCAGTTTGACAGGGGGCGCGATCGGGGAGCTGTTTTTT.

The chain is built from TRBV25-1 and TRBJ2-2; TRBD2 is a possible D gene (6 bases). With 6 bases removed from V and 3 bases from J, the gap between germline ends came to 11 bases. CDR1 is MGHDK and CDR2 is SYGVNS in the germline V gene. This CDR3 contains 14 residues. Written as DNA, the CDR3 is TGTGCCAGCAGGGGAGGAGGGGACACCGGGGAGCTGTTTTTT. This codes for CASRGGGDTGELFF. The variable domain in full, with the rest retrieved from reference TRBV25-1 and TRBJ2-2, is EADIYQTPRYLVIGTGKKITLECSQTMGHDKMYWYQQDPGMELHLIHYSYGVNSTEKGDLSSESTVSRIRTEHFPLTLESARPSHTSQYLCASRGGGDTGELFFGEGSRLTVL.

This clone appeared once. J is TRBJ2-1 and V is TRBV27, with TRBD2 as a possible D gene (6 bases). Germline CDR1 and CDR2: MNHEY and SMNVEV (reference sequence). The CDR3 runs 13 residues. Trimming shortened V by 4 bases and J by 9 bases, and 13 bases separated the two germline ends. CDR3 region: CASSWGRSFEQFF. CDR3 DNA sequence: TGTGCCAGCAGTTGGGGGAGGTCTTTTGAGCAGTTCTTC.